This TCR beta chain is from a study of cytomegalovirus exposure and HLA in healthy donors. Study observations and caveats: Reports indicated that the classifier achieved high specificity and sensitivity in diagnosing cytomegalovirus status. As was reported, the HLA-A and HLA-B alleles of most subjects were accurately predicted from TCR beta sequences.

Primers included in the PCR were 60 Vbeta and 13 Jbeta primers. Sequenced by immunoSEQ multiplex PCR; TCRdb stores in-frame clones only, minus some. This repertoire shows 85,000 to 95,000 clones, over 65% found once; its top ten account for around 24%. On this clone: Its target is unknown.

CDR3 size: 15 residues. Germline V gene lookup returns CDR1 SGHRS and CDR2 YFSETQ. The J segment lost 2 bases and the V segment lost 0 bases, leaving 2 bases of the junction unmatched. This receptor was taken from a man aged 25-40 years in good health and CMV-seropositive. Sequenced sample: PBMCs. The chain has TRBV5-1 and TRBJ2-1, with 7 bases fitting TRBD1. CDR3 loop: CASSLVDRAYNEQFF. The DNA for the CDR3 is TGCGCCAGCAGCTTGGTTGACAGGGCCTACAATGAGCAGTTCTTC.